The rows below give T cell receptor beta chains drawn from one sample of a study of OX40 agonist ivuxolimab in advanced cancers. Using immunoSEQ multiplex PCR, the repertoire was profiled, and TCRdb retains in-frame clones only, with some absent. This sample has 25,000 to 35,000 clones; approximately 93% occur once, and the top ten carry almost 9.5%. The sequenced sample was CD4+ or CD8+ T cells sorted from blood, obtained in a trial of the OX40 agonist ivuxolimab. The receptors stem from an adult with an advanced solid tumor such as melanoma, head and neck, liver or kidney cancer. CDR3s include the opening cysteine and the closing phenylalanine or tryptophan. The order of the fields is clone size, D gene, J gene, V gene, CDR3 DNA, CDR3 protein. D genes are given only for firm matches. Clone size, where shown, is once, few, many, or a class for clones that have expanded.

.	TRBD2	TRBJ2-1	TRBV9	TGTGCCAGCAGCGTGGGGACTAGCGGAGACAATGAGCAGTTCTTC	CASSVGTSGDNEQFF
once	.	TRBJ2-1	TRBV13	TGTGCCAGCAGCGGCGACATATACAATGAGCAGTTCTTC	CASSGDIYNEQFF
.	TRBD1	TRBJ1-2	TRBV2	TGTGCCAGCAGTGTACTGGGGACAGGCAACTATGGCTACACCTTC	CASSVLGTGNYGYTF
once	.	TRBJ1-2	TRBV9	TGTGCCAGCAGCGTAGTTCCGGGCCCGGGGTATGGCTACACCTTC	CASSVVPGPGYGYTF
.	TRBD1	TRBJ1-1	TRBV5-1	TGCGCCAGCAGCCAGGACGACAGGGGGGTCGGCACTGAAGCTTTCTTT	CASSQDDRGVGTEAFF
.	.	TRBJ2-1	TRBV7-8	TGTGCCAGCAGCCGAACAGAATCTTACAATGAGCAGTTCTTC	CASSRTESYNEQFF
.	.	TRBJ1-4	TRBV9	TGTGCCAGCAGCGTATCCATTGAGATGAAAACTAATGAAAAACTGTTTTTT	CASSVSIEMKTNEKLFF
.	.	TRBJ2-1	TRBV7-8	TGTGCCAGCAGCGAACAGGGAATACATGAGCAGTTCTTC	CASSEQGIHEQFF
.	.	TRBJ2-7	TRBV7-9	TGTGCCAGCAGCTTAGTAGGGGACGAGCAGTACTTC	CASSLVGDEQYF
.	.	TRBJ1-1	TRBV15	TGTGCCACCAGCAGTCCTGAGCCATATGAAGCTTTCTTT	CATSSPEPYEAFF
.	.	TRBJ2-7	TRBV15	TGTGCCACCAGCGGGTGGCCAGCCAGCTCCTACGAGCAGTACTTC	CATSGWPASSYEQYF
.	.	TRBJ1-4	TRBV4-1	TGCGCCAGCAGCCAAGGGGGGGACTTGAGGGAAAAACTGTTTTTT	CASSQGGDLREKLFF
.	.	TRBJ2-7	TRBV4-1	TGCGCCAGCAGCCAAGGTCAGGCTCTCCCAGGCGAGCAGTACTTC	CASSQGQALPGEQYF
.	TRBD1	TRBJ2-6	TRBV27	TGTGCCAGCAGTTCCTTCACAGGGGTCTCTGGGGCCAACGTCCTGACTTTC	CASSSFTGVSGANVLTF
.	.	TRBJ1-2	TRBV27	TGTGCCAGCAGTTTCGGGGGGCTCTATGGCTACACCTTC	CASSFGGLYGYTF
.	TRBD1	TRBJ1-2	TRBV5-4	TGTGCCAGCAGCTTGGACAGGGGCATCGATTATGGCTACACCTTC	CASSLDRGIDYGYTF
.	TRBD1	TRBJ1-4	TRBV9	TGTGCCAGCAGCTTACCAAATACGACAGGGGTTGAAAAACTGTTTTTT	CASSLPNTTGVEKLFF
few	.	TRBJ1-1	TRBV4-1	TGCGCCAGCAGCTCCCGACAGGATCTGTACACTGAAGCTTTCTTT	CASSSRQDLYTEAFF
few	.	TRBJ1-1	TRBV7-2	TGTGCCAGCACCACTTCGGGGGGTTTCGGCACTGAAGCTTTCTTT	CASTTSGGFGTEAFF
.	.	TRBJ2-1	TRBV27	TGTGCCAGCTGCGGGACTCCAACCTTCGATGAGCAGTTCTTC	CASCGTPTFDEQFF
.	TRBD2	TRBJ2-1	TRBV27	TGTGCCAGCAGACTAGCGGGGGGCCGAGGGTACAATGAGCAGTTCTTC	CASRLAGGRGYNEQFF
once	.	TRBJ1-1	TRBV15	TGTGCCACCAGCAGAGGGGGTGAGTCCACTGAAGCTTTCTTT	CATSRGGESTEAFF
.	.	TRBJ2-7	TRBV7-3	TGTGCCAGCAGCTCGGACGGGGAGGCCTACGAGCAGTACTTC	CASSSDGEAYEQYF
.	TRBD1	TRBJ1-1	TRBV10-3	TGTGCCAGCATAGACTGGGACAGGGGGCGTCAAACTGAAGCTTTCTTT	CASIDWDRGRQTEAFF
.	.	TRBJ2-5	TRBV5-5	TGTGCCAGCAGCTCCCACGTTGGGGTCGCAGAGACCCAGTACTTC	CASSSHVGVAETQYF
.	TRBD1	TRBJ1-2	TRBV9	TGTGCCAGCAGCTCCAGGAAGGGACAGGGGGCCTATGGCTACACCTTC	CASSSRKGQGAYGYTF
.	.	TRBJ2-3	TRBV6-6	TGTGCCAGCAGTCAGGGGACCTCGAGCACAGATACGCAGTATTTT	CASSQGTSSTDTQYF
.	.	TRBJ2-7	TRBV30	TGTGCCTGGAGTGAGGCCCACGAGCAGTACTTC	CAWSEAHEQYF
.	.	TRBJ1-1	TRBV5-1	TGCGCCAGCAGCTTAAATTCAGGGGCCACTGAAGCTTTCTTT	CASSLNSGATEAFF
.	TRBD1	TRBJ2-7	TRBV10-2	TGCGCCACCCGAGAGGGACAGATAGCCAACGAGCAGTACTTC	CATREGQIANEQYF
.	TRBD2	TRBJ2-3	TRBV6-1	TGTGCCAGCAGTGAAGGCGGGGGGTCCTTAGGCACAGATACGCAGTATTTT	CASSEGGGSLGTDTQYF
.	.	TRBJ1-1	TRBV27	TGTGCCAGCAGTTATCTTCCGGGACTCTTGAACACTGAAGCTTTCTTT	CASSYLPGLLNTEAFF
.	TRBD2	TRBJ2-7	TRBV28	TGTGCCAGCAGTGGACTAGCGGGATCCGAGCAGTACTTC	CASSGLAGSEQYF
.	TRBD1	TRBJ1-4	TRBV7-9	TGTGCCAGCAGCGGTCAGGGGGCGGTTAATGAAAAACTGTTTTTT	CASSGQGAVNEKLFF
.	TRBD1	TRBJ2-2	TRBV11-1	TGTGCCAGCAGCTTCACAGGGGGACACACCGGGGAGCTGTTTTTT	CASSFTGGHTGELFF
few	.	TRBJ2-3	TRBV27	TGTGCCAGCAGTCCAGGGACATTCACAGATACGCAGTATTTT	CASSPGTFTDTQYF
few	.	TRBJ1-5	TRBV19	TGTGCCAGTAGTATAGCAGATCTAGGCAATCAGCCCCAGCATTTT	CASSIADLGNQPQHF
.	TRBD1	TRBJ2-5	TRBV11-2	TGTGCCAGCAGCTTAACAGGGGCAGGAGTCATGGAGACCCAGTACTTC	CASSLTGAGVMETQYF
.	.	TRBJ2-4	TRBV2	TGTGCCAGCAGCTCACGGGACGGCGGGAAAAACATTCAGTACTTC	CASSSRDGGKNIQYF
.	.	TRBJ2-3	TRBV7-8	TGTGCCAGCAGCCCCCGACCAGACCCGGATACGCAGTATTTT	CASSPRPDPDTQYF
.	TRBD1	TRBJ1-2	TRBV5-1	TGCGCCAGCAGCTTGGACAGACAGGGATTCGGCTACACCTTC	CASSLDRQGFGYTF
.	TRBD2	TRBJ2-3	TRBV9	TGTGCCAGCAGCGGAACTCGTAGGACTAGAAACACAGATACGCAGTATTTT	CASSGTRRTRNTDTQYF
medium-sized	TRBD1	TRBJ2-1	TRBV7-6	TGTGCCAGCAGCTTAGAAGGGGGCCCTGAGCAGTTCTTC	CASSLEGGPEQFF
.	.	TRBJ1-3	TRBV19	TGTGCCAGTAGTATCTCGGCCAATGGAAACACCATATATTTT	CASSISANGNTIYF
.	.	TRBJ2-7	TRBV7-9	TGTGCCAGCAGCGAAACCGTCAGGCCCGACTCCTACGAGCAGTACTTC	CASSETVRPDSYEQYF
.	.	TRBJ2-7	TRBV7-2	TGTGCCAGCAGCTTAGGCCTTCGTGGGGGTCGGCATGAGCAGTACTTC	CASSLGLRGGRHEQYF
.	.	TRBJ1-2	TRBV6-5	TGTGCCAGCAGTTACGTCGTATGGAGTGGCTACACCTTC	CASSYVVWSGYTF
.	.	TRBJ2-2	TRBV7-9	TGTGCCAGCAGCTTGGGGGGCACCGGGGAGCTGTTTTTT	CASSLGGTGELFF
.	TRBD2	TRBJ2-1	TRBV7-9	TGTGCCAGCTTCGACGACGGGACTACAGATGAGCAGTTCTTC	CASFDDGTTDEQFF
.	TRBD2	TRBJ2-5	TRBV10-3	TGTGCCATCACCTCGGGACTAGCATCCGCCCAGTACTTC	CAITSGLASAQYF
.	TRBD2	TRBJ2-1	TRBV6-6	TGTGCCAGCAGCCCGAGCGGGAACTACAATGAGCAGTTCTTC	CASSPSGNYNEQFF
.	TRBD1	TRBJ2-7	TRBV7-9	TGTGCCAGCAGCCCCGGGACAGGGCAGACCTACGAGCAGTACTTC	CASSPGTGQTYEQYF